Listed below are T cell receptor beta chains from one sample, sequenced in a study of T cells in Graves' hyperthyroidism and ophthalmopathy. TCRdb redid the calling of the multiplex PCR reads with MiXCR, one entry per CDR3 protein. The sample records fewer than 700,000 distinct CDR3 sequences, 15% to 20% being singletons. Sequenced material: blood. These receptors all stem from a woman in her 30s with Graves' hyperthyroidism. The CDR3 runs from the conserved cysteine through the conserved F or W. Fields, in order: V gene, D gene, clone size, J gene, CDR3 DNA, CDR3 protein. The D gene is left open where the match is weak. Size is stated for part of the rows, as once, few or many counts, or as a class when the clone is expanded.

V gene: TRBV18; D gene: .; clone size: .; J gene: TRBJ2-1; CDR3 DNA: TGTGCCAGCTCACCGGCAGGGACTCGAAGGGATCATGAGCAGTTCTTC; CDR3 protein: CASSPAGTRRDHEQFF
V gene: TRBV11-2; D gene: .; clone size: many; J gene: TRBJ1-2; CDR3 DNA: TGTGCCAGCAGCTTTGTCGGAGGGTCGGGAGGCTACACCTTC; CDR3 protein: CASSFVGGSGGYTF
V gene: TRBV20-1; D gene: TRBD2; clone size: .; J gene: TRBJ2-5; CDR3 DNA: TGCAGTGCTAGAGACAATAGCGGGGGCTTACAAGAGACCCAGTACTTC; CDR3 protein: CSARDNSGGLQETQYF
V gene: TRBV7-3; D gene: .; clone size: many; J gene: TRBJ2-3; CDR3 DNA: TGTGCCAGCAGCTTAGGGTTCGGACAGCCCACAGATACGCAGTATTTT; CDR3 protein: CASSLGFGQPTDTQYF
V gene: TRBV6-2/TRBV6-3; D gene: .; clone size: .; J gene: TRBJ2-3; CDR3 DNA: TGTGCCAGCAGGATGGGGCTAGCCCCAGATACGCAGTATTTT; CDR3 protein: CASRMGLAPDTQYF
V gene: TRBV6-1; D gene: TRBD1; clone size: many; J gene: TRBJ2-7; CDR3 DNA: TGTGCCAGCAGTGGAGGGACAGGGGACCCTTTCTACGAGCAGTACTTC; CDR3 protein: CASSGGTGDPFYEQYF
V gene: TRBV27; D gene: .; clone size: many; J gene: TRBJ2-1; CDR3 DNA: TGTGCCAGCAGTCCCCGAGGGACCTACAATGAGCAGTTCTTC; CDR3 protein: CASSPRGTYNEQFF
V gene: TRBV7-2; D gene: .; clone size: .; J gene: TRBJ1-5; CDR3 DNA: TGTGCCAGCAGCTTAGCGCGGACACCTTATAGCAATCAGCCCCAGCATTTT; CDR3 protein: CASSLARTPYSNQPQHF
V gene: TRBV20-1; D gene: .; clone size: few; J gene: TRBJ2-2; CDR3 DNA: TGCAGTGCCCCGAACACCGGGGAGCTGTTTTTT; CDR3 protein: CSAPNTGELFF
V gene: TRBV4-3; D gene: .; clone size: once; J gene: TRBJ2-1; CDR3 DNA: TGCGCCAGCAGCCCCGAAACTAGCTCCAGTGAGCAGTTCTTC; CDR3 protein: CASSPETSSSEQFF
V gene: TRBV10-1; D gene: TRBD2; clone size: .; J gene: TRBJ2-1; CDR3 DNA: TGCGCCAGCAGTGAGTCGCGAAGCGGGAGGAGTGATGAGCAGTTCTTC; CDR3 protein: CASSESRSGRSDEQFF
V gene: TRBV5-5; D gene: TRBD2; clone size: .; J gene: TRBJ2-2; CDR3 DNA: TGTGCCAGCAGCTTGGCGGGAGGGCCTCCCGGGGAGCTGTTTTTT; CDR3 protein: CASSLAGGPPGELFF
V gene: TRBV28; D gene: .; clone size: few; J gene: TRBJ1-2; CDR3 DNA: TGTGCCGGCGGGGGTTACTATGGCTACACCTTC; CDR3 protein: CAGGGYYGYTF
V gene: TRBV5-1; D gene: .; clone size: many; J gene: TRBJ2-1; CDR3 DNA: TGCGCCAGCAGCTTGGCTGTACAGGGTGGGAGGAATGAGCAGTTCTTC; CDR3 protein: CASSLAVQGGRNEQFF
V gene: TRBV20-1; D gene: .; clone size: many; J gene: TRBJ1-2; CDR3 DNA: TGCAGTGATGGGACTTCCAACTATGGCTACACCTTC; CDR3 protein: CSDGTSNYGYTF
V gene: TRBV12-5; D gene: .; clone size: few; J gene: TRBJ2-3; CDR3 DNA: TGTGCTAGTGGTGCCGAGGACTACACAGATACGCAGTATTTT; CDR3 protein: CASGAEDYTDTQYF
V gene: TRBV10-3; D gene: TRBD2; clone size: .; J gene: TRBJ2-1; CDR3 DNA: TGTGCCATCAGTGATAAGGGACTAGCGGGAGACAATGAGCAGTTCTTC; CDR3 protein: CAISDKGLAGDNEQFF
V gene: TRBV28; D gene: .; clone size: many; J gene: TRBJ1-1; CDR3 DNA: TGTGCCAGCAGCAAACGGGAGAATCTGATGAACACTGAAGCTTTCTTT; CDR3 protein: CASSKRENLMNTEAFF
V gene: TRBV5-1; D gene: TRBD1; clone size: few; J gene: TRBJ1-1; CDR3 DNA: TGCGCCAGCAGCTTATATTTGGGACAGACGAACACTGAAGCTTTCTTT; CDR3 protein: CASSLYLGQTNTEAFF
V gene: TRBV3-1; D gene: .; clone size: many; J gene: TRBJ2-1; CDR3 DNA: TGTGCCAGCAGCCAAGATCTTCGGGGAGGGGGAGCGGCTGAGCAGTTCTTC; CDR3 protein: CASSQDLRGGGAAEQFF
V gene: TRBV28; D gene: .; clone size: many; J gene: TRBJ2-1; CDR3 DNA: TGCGCCACCCCGGGGTCCGGGGATGAGCAGTTCTTC; CDR3 protein: CATPGSGDEQFF
V gene: TRBV5-1; D gene: .; clone size: few; J gene: TRBJ2-2; CDR3 DNA: TGCGCCAGCAGCTTGGATCAAGGGCCCGGGGAGCTGTTTTTT; CDR3 protein: CASSLDQGPGELFF
V gene: TRBV7-3; D gene: .; clone size: once; J gene: TRBJ1-1; CDR3 DNA: TGTGCCAGCAGCTACGTCCAAAACACTGAAGCTTTCTTT; CDR3 protein: CASSYVQNTEAFF
V gene: TRBV30; D gene: TRBD1; clone size: few; J gene: TRBJ2-3; CDR3 DNA: TGTGCCACCTCGACAGGGGCGGGCGCAGATACGCAGTATTTT; CDR3 protein: CATSTGAGADTQYF
V gene: TRBV5-5; D gene: .; clone size: few; J gene: TRBJ2-7; CDR3 DNA: TGTGCCAGCAGCTCCTCGAGCTACCACGAGCAGTACTTC; CDR3 protein: CASSSSSYHEQYF
V gene: TRBV6-2/TRBV6-3; D gene: .; clone size: many; J gene: TRBJ2-3; CDR3 DNA: TGTGCCAGCAGTTGGTCCGGAGGCACAGATACGCAGTATTTT; CDR3 protein: CASSWSGGTDTQYF
V gene: TRBV28; D gene: .; clone size: many; J gene: TRBJ2-3; CDR3 DNA: TGTGCCAGCAGCCCTTATAGCGCAGATACGCAGTATTTT; CDR3 protein: CASSPYSADTQYF
V gene: TRBV20-1; D gene: TRBD1; clone size: .; J gene: TRBJ2-7; CDR3 DNA: TGCAGTGCTAGAGATTCTGGCGGGGGGACAGGGGGCTACGAGCAGTACTTC; CDR3 protein: CSARDSGGGTGGYEQYF
V gene: TRBV18; D gene: .; clone size: .; J gene: TRBJ2-5; CDR3 DNA: TGTGCCAGCTCACCACCCCGACTGGGGGAGACCCAGTACTTC; CDR3 protein: CASSPPRLGETQYF
V gene: TRBV7-2; D gene: TRBD2; clone size: many; J gene: TRBJ2-7; CDR3 DNA: TGTGCCAGCAGCTCCGACGCGGGACTAGCGGGGAAGCAGTACTTC; CDR3 protein: CASSSDAGLAGKQYF
V gene: TRBV28; D gene: .; clone size: many; J gene: TRBJ2-7; CDR3 DNA: TGTGCCAGCAGTCGCCCGCGGGCAGAAGAGCAGTACTTC; CDR3 protein: CASSRPRAEEQYF
V gene: TRBV2; D gene: .; clone size: many; J gene: TRBJ2-3; CDR3 DNA: TGTGCCAGCAGTGAAGGGGGCAGAGATACGCAGTATTTT; CDR3 protein: CASSEGGRDTQYF
V gene: TRBV29-1; D gene: .; clone size: .; J gene: TRBJ2-1; CDR3 DNA: TGCAGCGTTGGACGGGGAGGCCTATACAATGAGCAGTTCTTC; CDR3 protein: CSVGRGGLYNEQFF
V gene: TRBV19; D gene: .; clone size: .; J gene: TRBJ1-1; CDR3 DNA: TGTGCCAGTAGTATCTCCGGGTCGAACACTGAAGCTTTCTTT; CDR3 protein: CASSISGSNTEAFF
V gene: TRBV12-3/TRBV12-4; D gene: .; clone size: few; J gene: TRBJ1-2; CDR3 DNA: TGTGCCAGCACCGAAAACCCCTCAGGGGATAACTATGGCTACACCTTC; CDR3 protein: CASTENPSGDNYGYTF
V gene: TRBV7-3; D gene: .; clone size: .; J gene: TRBJ2-1; CDR3 DNA: TGTGCCAGCAGCCTCCGACTAGGGGCCCAGGGAGAGCAGTTCTTC; CDR3 protein: CASSLRLGAQGEQFF
V gene: TRBV6-1; D gene: .; clone size: .; J gene: TRBJ1-5; CDR3 DNA: TGTGCCAGCAGTGAAGTGGCTCAGCCCCAGCATTTT; CDR3 protein: CASSEVAQPQHF
V gene: TRBV2; D gene: TRBD1; clone size: few; J gene: TRBJ1-1; CDR3 DNA: TGTGCCAGCAGCGGGGACAGGGGATACACTGAAGCTTTCTTT; CDR3 protein: CASSGDRGYTEAFF
V gene: TRBV19; D gene: TRBD1; clone size: once; J gene: TRBJ1-6; CDR3 DNA: TGTGCCAGTAGTCCCCAACCTCAGGGGGTGAATTCACCCCTCCACTTT; CDR3 protein: CASSPQPQGVNSPLHF
V gene: TRBV7-8; D gene: .; clone size: few; J gene: TRBJ2-5; CDR3 DNA: TGTGCCAGCAGCTTAGCTTTATTGGAGACCCAGTACTTC; CDR3 protein: CASSLALLETQYF
V gene: TRBV7-3; D gene: TRBD2; clone size: .; J gene: TRBJ2-7; CDR3 DNA: TGTGCCAGCAGCTTATTTACGGTCCCAGCGGGAGGAGGGCCCGGGGAGCAGTACTTC; CDR3 protein: CASSLFTVPAGGGPGEQYF
V gene: TRBV19; D gene: .; clone size: .; J gene: TRBJ2-7; CDR3 DNA: TGTGCCAGTAGCCAGGGAATAGGCCGCCGCTACGAGCAGTACTTC; CDR3 protein: CASSQGIGRRYEQYF
V gene: TRBV6-1; D gene: .; clone size: .; J gene: TRBJ2-1; CDR3 DNA: TGTGCCAGCCAAGGGGGAAGGGTACCCTACGATGAGCAGTTCTTC; CDR3 protein: CASQGGRVPYDEQFF
V gene: TRBV20-1; D gene: TRBD2; clone size: .; J gene: TRBJ2-2; CDR3 DNA: TGCAGTGCCACCGGGGGATCGGCGGGAGGGAACACCGGGGAGCTGTTTTTT; CDR3 protein: CSATGGSAGGNTGELFF